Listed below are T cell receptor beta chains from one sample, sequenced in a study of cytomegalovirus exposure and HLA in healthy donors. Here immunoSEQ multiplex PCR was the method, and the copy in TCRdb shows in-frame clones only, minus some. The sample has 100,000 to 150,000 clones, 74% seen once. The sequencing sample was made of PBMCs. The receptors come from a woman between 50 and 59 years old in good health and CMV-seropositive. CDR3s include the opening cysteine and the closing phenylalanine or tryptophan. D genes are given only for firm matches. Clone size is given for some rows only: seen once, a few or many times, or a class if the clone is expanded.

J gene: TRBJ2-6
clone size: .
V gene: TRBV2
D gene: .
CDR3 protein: CASSKTFSGANVLTF
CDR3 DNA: TGTGCCAGCAGCAAGACTTTCTCTGGGGCCAACGTCCTGACTTTC

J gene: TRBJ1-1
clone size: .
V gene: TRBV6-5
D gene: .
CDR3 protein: CASSLRGATEAFF
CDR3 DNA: TGTGCCAGCAGTTTACGGGGGGCGACTGAAGCTTTCTTT

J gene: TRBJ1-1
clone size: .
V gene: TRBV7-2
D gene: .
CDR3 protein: CASSLGVLADEAFF
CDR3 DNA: TGTGCCAGCAGCTTAGGTGTGTTGGCCGATGAAGCTTTCTTT

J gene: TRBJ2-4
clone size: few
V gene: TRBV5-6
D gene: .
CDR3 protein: CASSGSGYARGNIQYF
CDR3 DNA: TGTGCCAGCAGCGGATCAGGCTACGCGCGTGGAAACATTCAGTACTTC

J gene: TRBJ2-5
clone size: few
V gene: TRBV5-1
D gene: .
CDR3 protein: CASSLALAGSQETQYF
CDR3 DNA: TGCGCCAGCAGCTTGGCCTTGGCGGGGAGCCAAGAGACCCAGTACTTC

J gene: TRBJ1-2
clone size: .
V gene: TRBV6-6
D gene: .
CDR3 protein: CASSRDGLRGYTF
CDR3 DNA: TGTGCCAGCAGCCGCGACGGACTCAGAGGCTACACCTTC

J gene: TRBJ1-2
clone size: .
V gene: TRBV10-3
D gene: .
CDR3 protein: CAISESVGSGGYTF
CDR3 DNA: TGTGCCATCAGTGAGTCTGTGGGGTCGGGAGGCTACACCTTC

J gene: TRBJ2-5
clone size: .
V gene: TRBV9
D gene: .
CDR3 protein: CASSVAGVETQYF
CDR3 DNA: TGTGCCAGCAGCGTAGCGGGGGTAGAGACCCAGTACTTC

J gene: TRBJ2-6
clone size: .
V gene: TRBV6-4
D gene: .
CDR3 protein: CASSPGQEGFSGANVLTF
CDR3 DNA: TGTGCCAGCAGCCCCGGACAGGAGGGGTTCTCTGGGGCCAACGTCCTGACTTTC

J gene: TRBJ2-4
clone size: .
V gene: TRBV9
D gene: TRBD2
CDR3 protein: CASSVERASGTSPTTKNIQYF
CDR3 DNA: TGTGCCAGCAGCGTAGAAAGGGCGAGCGGGACCTCCCCTACGACCAAAAACATTCAGTACTTC

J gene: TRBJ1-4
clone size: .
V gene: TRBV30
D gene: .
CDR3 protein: CAWSTGNPWEKLFF
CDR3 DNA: TGTGCCTGGAGTACAGGGAACCCATGGGAAAAACTGTTTTTT

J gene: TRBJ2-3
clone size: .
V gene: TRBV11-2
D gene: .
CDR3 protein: CASSLDPSGTDTQYF
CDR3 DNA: TGTGCCAGCAGCTTAGACCCCTCTGGCACAGATACGCAGTATTTT

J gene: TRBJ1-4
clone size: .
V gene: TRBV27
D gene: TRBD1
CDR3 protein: CASSPRQGATTNEKLFF
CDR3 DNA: TGTGCCAGCAGTCCTAGACAGGGGGCCACAACTAATGAAAAACTGTTTTTT

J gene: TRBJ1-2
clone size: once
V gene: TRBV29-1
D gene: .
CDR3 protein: CSVEAGGGGYTF
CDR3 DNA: TGCAGCGTTGAGGCGGGAGGGGGAGGCTACACCTTC

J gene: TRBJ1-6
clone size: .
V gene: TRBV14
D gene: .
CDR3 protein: CASSVDRLGSPLHF
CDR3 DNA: TGTGCCAGCAGCGTTGACAGGTTGGGCTCACCCCTCCACTTT

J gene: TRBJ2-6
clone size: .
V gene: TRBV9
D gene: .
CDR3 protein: CASSVDSGANVLTF
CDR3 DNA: TGTGCCAGCAGCGTAGACTCCGGGGCCAACGTCCTGACTTTC

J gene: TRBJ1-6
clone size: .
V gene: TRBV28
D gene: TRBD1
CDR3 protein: CASLDRSSYNSPLHF
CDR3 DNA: TGTGCCAGCTTGGACAGGAGCTCCTATAATTCACCCCTCCACTTT

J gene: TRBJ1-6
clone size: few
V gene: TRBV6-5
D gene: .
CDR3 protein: CASNEKAGVNSPLHF
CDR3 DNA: TGTGCCAGCAACGAGAAAGCAGGGGTTAATTCACCCCTCCACTTT

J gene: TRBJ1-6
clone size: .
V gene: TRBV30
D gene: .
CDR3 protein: CAWGTIHSPLHF
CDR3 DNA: TGTGCCTGGGGGACAATACATTCACCCCTCCACTTT

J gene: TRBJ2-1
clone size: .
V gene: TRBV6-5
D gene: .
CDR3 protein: CASSPLRGRNEQFF
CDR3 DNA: TGTGCCAGCAGTCCGCTGCGGGGGCGGAATGAGCAGTTCTTC

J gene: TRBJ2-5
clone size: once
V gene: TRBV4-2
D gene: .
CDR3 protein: CASSQAYQGIRQETQYF
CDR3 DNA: TGTGCCAGCAGCCAAGCTTACCAGGGAATTAGGCAAGAGACCCAGTACTTC

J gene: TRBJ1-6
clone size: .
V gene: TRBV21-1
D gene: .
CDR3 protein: CASSKVRGAADNSPLHF
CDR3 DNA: TGTGCCAGCAGCAAAGTGCGGGGGGCAGCGGATAATTCACCCCTCCACTTT

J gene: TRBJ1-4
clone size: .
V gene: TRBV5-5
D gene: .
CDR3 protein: CASSGRTPTNEKLFF
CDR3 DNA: TGTGCCAGCAGCGGGAGGACTCCAACTAATGAAAAACTGTTTTTT

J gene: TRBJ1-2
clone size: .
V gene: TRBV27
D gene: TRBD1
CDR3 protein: CASSLKGAIVGGYTF
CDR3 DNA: TGTGCCAGCAGTTTAAAGGGGGCCATTGTGGGTGGCTACACCTTC

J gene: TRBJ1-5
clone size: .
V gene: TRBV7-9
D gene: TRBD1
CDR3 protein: CASSLGGQNNQPQHF
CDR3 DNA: TGTGCCAGCAGCTTAGGGGGACAGAATAATCAGCCCCAGCATTTT

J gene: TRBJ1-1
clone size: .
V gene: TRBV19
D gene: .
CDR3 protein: CASRIGQSTEAFF
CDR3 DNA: TGTGCCAGTAGAATTGGACAGTCCACTGAAGCTTTCTTT

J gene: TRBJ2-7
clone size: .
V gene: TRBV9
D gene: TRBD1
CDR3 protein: CASSGTGSYEQYF
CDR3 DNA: TGTGCCAGCTCCGGGACAGGCTCCTACGAGCAGTACTTC

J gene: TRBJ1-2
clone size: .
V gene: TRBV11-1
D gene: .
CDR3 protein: CASSLARGYGYTF
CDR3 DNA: TGTGCCAGCAGCTTAGCCAGGGGCTATGGCTACACCTTC

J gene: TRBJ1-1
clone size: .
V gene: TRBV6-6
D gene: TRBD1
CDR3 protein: CASRDRGENTEAFF
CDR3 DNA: TGTGCCAGCAGAGACAGGGGCGAGAACACTGAAGCTTTCTTT

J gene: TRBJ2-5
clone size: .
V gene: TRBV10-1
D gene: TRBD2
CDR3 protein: CASSDEVAGGRETQYF
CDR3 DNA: TGCGCCAGCAGTGATGAGGTAGCGGGGGGGAGAGAGACCCAGTACTTC

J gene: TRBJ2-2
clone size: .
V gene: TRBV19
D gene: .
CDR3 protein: CASSISKITGELFF
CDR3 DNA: TGTGCCAGTAGTATATCTAAGATCACCGGGGAGCTGTTTTTT

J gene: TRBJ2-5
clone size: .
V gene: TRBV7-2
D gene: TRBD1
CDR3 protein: CASSGLGQPRGETQYF
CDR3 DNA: TGTGCCAGCAGCGGGTTGGGACAGCCACGGGGAGAGACCCAGTACTTC

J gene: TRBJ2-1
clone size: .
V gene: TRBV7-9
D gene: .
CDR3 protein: CASSPGYVTNEQFF
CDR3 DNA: TGTGCCAGCAGCCCCGGTTACGTCACCAATGAGCAGTTCTTC

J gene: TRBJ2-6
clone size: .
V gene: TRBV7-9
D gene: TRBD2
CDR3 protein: CSSSAAGGPVQANVLTF
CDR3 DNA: TGTTCCAGCAGCGCCGCGGGGGGGCCCGTTCAGGCCAACGTCCTGACTTTC

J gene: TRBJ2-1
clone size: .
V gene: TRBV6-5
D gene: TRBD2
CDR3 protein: CASSQTSGANNEQFF
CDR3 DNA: TGTGCCAGCAGCCAAACTAGCGGGGCTAACAATGAGCAGTTCTTC